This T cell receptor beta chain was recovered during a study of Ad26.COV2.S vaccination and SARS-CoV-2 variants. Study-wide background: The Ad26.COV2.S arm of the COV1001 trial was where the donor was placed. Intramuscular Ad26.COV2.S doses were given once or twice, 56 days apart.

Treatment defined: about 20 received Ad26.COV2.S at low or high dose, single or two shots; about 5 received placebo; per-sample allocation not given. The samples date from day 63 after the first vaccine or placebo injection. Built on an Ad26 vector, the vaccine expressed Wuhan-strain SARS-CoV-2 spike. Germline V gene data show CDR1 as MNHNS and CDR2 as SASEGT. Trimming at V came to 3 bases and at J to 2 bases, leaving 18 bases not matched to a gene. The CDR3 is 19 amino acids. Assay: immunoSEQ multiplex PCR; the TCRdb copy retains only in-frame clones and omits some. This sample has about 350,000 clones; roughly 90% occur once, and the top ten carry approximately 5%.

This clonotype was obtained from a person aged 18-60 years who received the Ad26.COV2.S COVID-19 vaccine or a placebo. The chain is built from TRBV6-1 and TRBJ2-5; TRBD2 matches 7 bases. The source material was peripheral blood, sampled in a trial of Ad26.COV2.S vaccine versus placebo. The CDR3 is CASSEYRLGRARGQETQYF. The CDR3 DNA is TGTGCCAGCAGTGAGTACAGGTTGGGGCGCGCGCGGGGGCAAGAGACCCAGTACTTC.